Each of the 22 T cell receptor beta chains below was sequenced from the same sample in a study of T-cell reconstitution after alpha-beta-depleted transplantation in children. A TCRbeta library incorporating unique molecular identifiers was prepared. MiXCR was run by TCRdb on the PCR reads, yielding one entry per CDR3 protein. The sample contains roughly 300,000 distinct CDR3 sequences, around 10% of which appear only once. The input for sequencing was peripheral blood, taken 180 days after TCRalphabeta/CD19-depleted stem cell transplant. The source is a male patient aged 2-10 years who had a stem cell transplant for chronic granulomatous disease, so the T cells may come from the graft donor.

As concerns this clonotype: A clone one base away is much larger, so this may be a read error. The V and J genes are TRBV18 and TRBJ1-3, with a possible D match to TRBD1 (5 bases). Germline values: CDR1 KGHSH, CDR2 LQKENI. The CDR3 spans 14 residues. CDR3 amino acids: CASSGQYSGTTIYF. The CDR3 nucleotides are TGTGCCAGCTCGGGGCAATACTCTGGAACCACCATATATTTT.

To note about this clonotype: This may come from a read error, since a much larger clone is one base off. As DNA, the CDR3 is TGCGACAGCAGCTCGGGCGGGACTAGCGGGCAAGAGACCCAGTACTTC. Amino acids: CDSSSGGTSGQETQYF. The rearrangement uses TRBV5-1 and TRBJ2-5, with 12 nucleotides matching TRBD2. The CDR3 extends over 16 amino acids. Germline V gene data show CDR1 as SGHRS and CDR2 as YFSETQ. The full variable domain, completed using reference TRBV5-1 and TRBJ2-5, is KAGVTQTPRYLIKTRGQQVTLSCSPISGHRSVSWYQQTPGQGLQFLFEYFSETQRNKGNFPGRFSGRQFSNSRSEMNVSTLELGDSALYLCDSSSGGTSGQETQYFGPGTRLLVL.

This chain uses TRBV30 with TRBJ2-3; D may match TRBD1 or TRBD2 (6 bases each). Germline V gene data show CDR1 as GTSNPN and CDR2 as SVGIG (reference sequence). The CDR3 runs 14 residues. Trimming removed 2 bases from V and 2 bases from J, with 11 bases in between. The CDR3 DNA sequence: TGTGCCTGGAGTTCCCCGGGGGCCACAGATACGCAGTATTTT. Protein: CAWSSPGATDTQYF.

A word on this clonotype: A much more abundant neighbour one base away suggests this may be a read error. J is TRBJ2-2 and V is TRBV20-1; the match to TRBD2 covers 8 bases. Germline CDR1 is DFQATT and CDR2 is SNEGSKA (reference sequence). The CDR3 loop spans 15 amino acids. The CDR3, as DNA: TGCAGTGCCCCCCGGGGGGGAACGAACACCGGGGATCTGTTTTTT. Translation: CSAPRGGTNTGDLFF.

Concerning this clonotype itself: A much larger clone lies one base from this, so it may be a read error. This chain links TRBV15 with TRBJ2-3, with a tentative D call TRBD1 (6 bases). The end of the DNA aligns better with TRBJ1-5, so the J call may be wrong. Per the germline V gene, CDR1 is LNHNV and CDR2 is YYDKDF (reference sequence). This CDR3 comprises 18 residues. The CDR3 coding sequence is TGTGCCACCAGCAGAGTCCACGGAGGGGGGGCCAGCACAGATACGCAGCATTTT. It specifies CATSRVHGGGASTDTQHF.

This clonotype was picked up many times. The rearrangement uses TRBV7-7 and TRBJ2-3; 8 bases map to TRBD1. V was clipped by 2 bases and J by 1 base; unmatched bases: 5. CDR1 SSHAT and CDR2 FNYEAQ come from the germline V gene (reference sequence). The CDR3 has 16 residues. CDR3 in DNA: TGTGCCAGCAGCTTATCCGACAGGGGTGGCACAGATACGCAGTATTTT. Amino acid sequence: CASSLSDRGGTDTQYF.

In this sample, this clonotype turned up a few times. This chain connects TRBV18 to TRBJ2-3, with a tentative D call TRBD2 (6 bases). V was clipped by 2 bases and J by 2 bases, with 14 bases between them. This CDR3 region has 16 residues. Per germline, CDR1 KGHSH and CDR2 LQKENI. DNA for the CDR3: TGTGCCAGCTCACCAATAAATAGCGGCCTCACAGATACGCAGTATTTT. Translating it yields CASSPINSGLTDTQYF.

A word on this clonotype: A much larger clone sits a single nucleotide away, making a read error possible. The V call is TRBV5-1, the J call TRBJ1-1; 9 bases map to TRBD1. This CDR3 is built from 18 residues. Germline lookup yields CDR1 SGHRS and CDR2 YFSETQ. The CDR3 coding sequence is TGCGCCAGCAGCTTGGAGTGGACAGGGGTATTTTTGAACACTGAAGCTTACTTT. Translated, it gives CASSLEWTGVFLNTEAYF.

This clonotype was detected many times. This sequence joins TRBV7-8 and TRBJ2-7, with TRBD2 matching 16 bases. The CDR3 runs to 18 residues. The germline CDR1 and CDR2 sequences are SGHVS and FQNEAQ. V trimming: 5 bases; J trimming: 3 bases; junction bases outside the gene matches: 10. Here the CDR3 reads CASSIQSGLAGGDYEQYF. The CDR3 DNA follows: TGTGCCAGCAGCATTCAATCGGGACTAGCGGGAGGGGACTACGAGCAGTACTTC.

This clonotype was counted many times. The J gene is TRBJ2-1, the V gene TRBV7-9; 8 positions agree with TRBD2. CDR1 and CDR2 (germline): SEHNR, FQNEAQ (reference sequence). The CDR3 totals 17 residues. J was trimmed by 1 base and V by 2 bases; bases with no gene match: 7. The CDR3 sequence is CASSLSPTSGSYNEQFF. In DNA, the CDR3 is TGTGCCAGCAGCTTAAGCCCAACTAGCGGTTCCTACAATGAGCAGTTCTTC.

This clonotype was recorded many times. The rearrangement uses TRBV20-1 and TRBJ2-3; 13 nucleotides agree with TRBD2. Germline-derived CDR1 and CDR2 are DFQATT and SNEGSKA (reference sequence). CDR3 length: 16 amino acids. V lost 4 bases and J lost 4; bases outside the gene matches: 8. This chain's CDR3 is CSATRTSGGGPDTQYF. The DNA for the CDR3 is TGCAGTGCTACCAGGACTAGCGGGGGTGGGCCAGATACGCAGTATTTT.

Many counts were recorded for this clonotype. V gene TRBV7-8 combines with J gene TRBJ2-1; 15 nucleotides agree with TRBD2. Unmatched junction bases numbered 2, after V lost 5 bases and J lost 6 bases. This CDR3 is built from 15 residues. CDR1 is SGHVS, CDR2 FQNEAQ, per germline. Here the CDR3 reads CASSAGLAGGNEQFF. The CDR3 nucleotides read TGTGCCAGCAGCGCGGGACTAGCGGGAGGCAATGAGCAGTTCTTC.

In this sample, this clonotype turned up many times. The gene calls are TRBV25-1 and TRBJ2-7, with D uncertain. V was trimmed by 3 bases and J by 0 bases, leaving 9 bases between them. The germline gives CDR1 MGHDK, CDR2 SYGVNS. The CDR3 has 14 residues. The CDR3 nucleotides read TGTGCCAGCAGTGATAGGTCGGACTCCTACGAGCAGTACTTC. Its translation: CASSDRSDSYEQYF.

The sample holds many counts of this clonotype. The V and J genes are TRBV20-1 and TRBJ2-3; 9 nucleotides match TRBD1. V lost 7 bases and J lost 4; bases outside the gene matches: 9. This CDR3 contains 14 residues. Germline V gene data show CDR1 as DFQATT and CDR2 as SNEGSKA (reference sequence). The chain's CDR3 is CSGPGQGPSDTQYF. DNA for the CDR3: TGCAGTGGCCCGGGACAGGGTCCTTCAGATACGCAGTATTTT.

This clonotype was recorded many times. This chain uses TRBV7-6 with TRBJ2-3, with 12 bases lining up with TRBD2. Germline trimming cut 2 bases from V and 2 bases from J; bases unmatched to any gene: 5. The CDR3 totals 17 residues. CDR1 SGHVS and CDR2 FNYEAQ come from the germline V gene. The CDR3 loop reads CASSLTLAGGNTDTQYF. CDR3 coding DNA: TGTGCCAGCAGCTTAACCCTAGCGGGAGGGAACACAGATACGCAGTATTTT. Using reference TRBV7-6 and TRBJ2-3 for the parts outside the CDR3, the full variable domain is GAGVSQSPRYKVTKRGQDVALRCDPISGHVSLYWYRQALGQGPEFLTYFNYEAQQDKSGLPNDRFSAERPEGSISTLTIQRTEQRDSAMYRCASSLTLAGGNTDTQYFGPGTRLTVL.

This clonotype was seen many times. The V call is TRBV12-3 or TRBV12-4, the J call TRBJ2-7; the match to TRBD1 covers 8 bases. The CDR3 sequence is 13 residues long. V shed 3 bases, J shed 3 bases, and the junction held 1 base outside the gene matches. The CDR3 nucleotides read TGTGCCAGCAGTTTGACAGGGGTCTACGAGCAGTACTTC. Translation: CASSLTGVYEQYF.

This clonotype was picked up many times. The CDR3 spells CSARFPSGRLSGELFF. CDR3 DNA: TGCAGTGCTAGGTTTCCTAGCGGGAGACTGTCCGGGGAGCTGTTTTTT. The genes are TRBV20-1 and TRBJ2-2; 10 bases align to TRBD2. V lost 3 bases, J lost 6 bases, and 10 bases stayed unmatched. Germline V gene lookup returns CDR1 DFQATT and CDR2 SNEGSKA (reference sequence). This CDR3 comprises 16 residues.

This clonotype was detected many times. V and J are TRBV29-1 and TRBJ2-5; D is perhaps TRBD1 (6 bases). This CDR3 is 13 amino acids long. CDR1 and CDR2 from the germline V gene are SQVTM and ANQGSEA. V lost 6 bases and J lost 2, with 13 bases in between. CDR3 bases: TGCAGCGTCCTCGACAGGACGCAAGAGACCCAGTACTTC. Translating gives CSVLDRTQETQYF.

This clonotype was observed many times. The rearrangement uses TRBV7-6 and TRBJ1-4, with TRBD1 as a possible D gene (5 bases). This CDR3 has 17 amino acids. Trimming cost V 5 bases and J 7 bases, with 23 bases left between them. Germline-derived CDR1 and CDR2 are SGHVS and FNYEAQ. This CDR3 reads CASSLNPSGMGGEKLFF. Written as DNA, the CDR3 is TGTGCCAGCAGCCTAAACCCCTCCGGGATGGGGGGTGAAAAACTGTTTTTT.

Regarding this clonotype: At one boundary the junction diverges from the germline segment, which might be a read error. This chain links TRBV20-1 with TRBJ2-1; TRBD2 matches at 13 bases. This CDR3 is 17 amino acids long. CDR1 is DFQATT and CDR2 is SNEGSKA in the germline V gene (reference sequence). CDR3 nucleotides: TGCTGTGCGACCTTACTAGCGGGAGGGGTTGACTACAATGAGCAGTTCTTC. Residues: CCATLLAGGVDYNEQFF.

This clonotype came up many times. The rearrangement uses TRBV6-2 or TRBV6-3 and TRBJ2-5; D not certain. Germline V gene lookup returns CDR1 MNHEY and CDR2 SVGEGT. The CDR3 spans 13 residues. V lost 4 bases and J 5 bases, leaving 11 bases between the germline ends. This CDR3 is CASSSQEWETQYF. CDR3 coding DNA: TGTGCCAGCAGTTCTCAGGAGTGGGAGACCCAGTACTTC.

This clonotype has a count of ten or more. The genes are TRBV12-3 or TRBV12-4 and TRBJ2-3, with 12 bases that match TRBD2. CDR3 length: 17 residues. After removal of 3 bases from V and 0 bases from J, the junction contained 4 bases not matched to a gene. CDR3 in DNA: TGTGCCAGCAGTTTGACTAGCGGGGGATCTAGCACAGATACGCAGTATTTT. This encodes CASSLTSGGSSTDTQYF.